The 9 T cell receptor beta chains listed next were all sequenced from one sample in a study of beta chain features in type 1 diabetes. These receptors' antigens are unknown. Findings and caveats of the study: Shorter TCRB CDR3s, moderately but significantly so, marked every one of the four CD4+ subsets in Type 1 diabetes patients.

TCRB transcripts that were expressed got sequenced, as all of the isolated RNA had been reverse transcribed. The data were produced by immunoSEQ multiplex PCR, yet TCRdb's version contains in-frame clones alone and is incomplete. This table holds 600,000 to 700,000 clones, roughly 12% found once. The sequenced sample was naive CD4+ T cells from blood. The receptors originated from a man aged 25-45 years with type 1 diabetes.

This clone was picked up a small number of times. The chain links TRBV23-1 to TRBJ2-7; tentative D call: TRBD2 (6 bases). TRBV23-1 is an ORF; its function is uncertain. This CDR3 has 15 amino acids. V lost 3 bases to trimming and J lost 2 bases, with 14 bases between them. In DNA form, the CDR3 reads TGCGCCAGCAGTCATGGAAAGGGAGGTGCCTACGAGCAGTACTTC. Its protein is CASSHGKGGAYEQYF.

This clone was detected only a few times. The chain uses TRBV5-1 and TRBJ1-2; 9 bases align to TRBD1. V was pared by 4 bases and J by 6 bases, with 4 bases of the junction left unmatched. The CDR3 contains 13 residues. Per germline, CDR1 SGHRS and CDR2 YFSETQ. The CDR3 region is CASSPGQGHGYTF. CDR3 DNA: TGCGCCAGCAGCCCGGGACAGGGCCATGGCTACACCTTC.

Concerning this clone itself: Additional DNA sequences in this sample encode the identical CDR3. The chain uses TRBV7-2 and TRBJ2-7, with a tentative D call TRBD1 (5 bases). The CDR3 totals 14 residues. The V and J ends lost 1 base and 3 bases respectively, with 10 bases between them. CDR1 is SGHTA, CDR2 FQGNSA, per germline. The CDR3 DNA is TGTGCCAGCAGCTTAGGGCAGGGCGGCTACGAGCAGTACTTC. It is translated as CASSLGQGGYEQYF. The entire variable domain, with the rest obtained from reference TRBV7-2 and TRBJ2-7, is as follows: GAGVSQSPSNKVTEKGKDVELRCDPISGHTALYWYRQSLGQGLEFLIYFQGNSAPDKSGLPSDRFSAERTGGSVSTLTIQRTQQEDSAVYLCASSLGQGGYEQYFGPGTRLTVT.

J is TRBJ1-1 and V is TRBV29-1; D possibly corresponds to TRBD1 (6 bases). V lost 6 bases and J lost 0, with 17 bases in between. This CDR3 has 15 amino acids. CDR1 and CDR2 from the germline V gene are SQVTM and ANQGSEA. The CDR3 DNA reads as TGCAGCGTGGGGGGGGCTCCACCACTGAACACTGAAGCTTTCTTT. Translating gives CSVGGAPPLNTEAFF.

The chain recombines TRBV7-8 with TRBJ2-7; D is undetermined. This CDR3 is built from 15 residues. The V gene's germline CDR1 is SGHVS and CDR2 FQNEAQ. V lost 0 bases and J lost 2, with 11 bases in between. The CDR3: CASSLARPLPYEQYF. The CDR3 bases are TGTGCCAGCAGCTTAGCGCGACCGCTCCCCTACGAGCAGTACTTC.

This clone came up a few times. This chain uses TRBV6-5 with TRBJ1-2; D is possibly TRBD1 (5 bases). The CDR3 is made up of 13 amino acids. The V end was cut by 0 bases, the J end by 7 bases, with 9 bases between. Germline assignment: CDR1 MNHEY and CDR2 SVGAGI. This chain's CDR3 is CASSYSGARGYTF. DNA of the CDR3: TGTGCCAGCAGTTACTCCGGGGCGCGTGGCTACACCTTC.

The rearrangement links TRBV4-3 to TRBJ1-1, with no clear D. The ends were cut back, 0 bases at V and 1 base at J, with 6 bases in the middle. The CDR3 loop spans 14 amino acids. In germline, CDR1 is LGHNA, CDR2 YSLEER. CDR3 DNA sequence: TGCGCCAGCAGCCAAGAGTACAGGAACACTGAAGCTTTCTTT. It yields the protein CASSQEYRNTEAFF.

The chain couples TRBV7-2 to TRBJ2-5; unclear D gene. The germline V gene encodes CDR1 SGHTA and CDR2 FQGNSA. The V and J ends lost 1 base and 2 bases respectively, with 8 bases between them. The CDR3 contains 14 residues. The CDR3 here is CASSLEVRQETQYF. In DNA form, the CDR3 reads TGTGCCAGCAGCTTAGAGGTCAGACAAGAGACCCAGTACTTC.

This clone was counted between two and nine times. The chain links TRBV7-2 to TRBJ2-7; tentatively, D is TRBD1 (5 bases). The germline V gene encodes CDR1 SGHTA and CDR2 FQGNSA. There are 14 residues in the CDR3. V was pared by 4 bases and J by 2 bases, with 12 bases between. In DNA form, the CDR3 reads TGTGCCAGCAGCTCGTACAGGACCCCCTACGAGCAGTACTTC. Its translation: CASSSYRTPYEQYF.